The sequence of this TCR beta chain was determined in a study of blood T cell repertoires in COVID-19. Participant age was about 18 to 89 years, and participants resided in around 24 US areas. In assigning cohorts, the study relied on participant-reported clinical history. The ends lost 1 base at V and 3 bases at J; junction bases unmatched: 9. The length of the CDR3 is 17 residues. Per the germline V gene, CDR1 is SGHAT and CDR2 is FQNNGV. The protocol was immunoSEQ multiplex PCR, while the TCRdb copy is restricted to in-frame clones and leaves out a portion. The repertoire includes about 140,000 clones, roughly four fifths of them detected once, and nearly 3.5% sits in the top ten.

The V and J genes are TRBV11-2 and TRBJ2-1; 7 bases align to TRBD2. The source is a woman aged 50 to 60 with acute COVID-19. Sequenced material: PBMCs or T cells enriched from blood (not recorded which). The CDR3, as DNA: TGTGCCAGCAGCTTAGTCTTCACGGGAGGCAACTACAATGAGCAGTTCTTC. The encoded protein is CASSLVFTGGNYNEQFF.